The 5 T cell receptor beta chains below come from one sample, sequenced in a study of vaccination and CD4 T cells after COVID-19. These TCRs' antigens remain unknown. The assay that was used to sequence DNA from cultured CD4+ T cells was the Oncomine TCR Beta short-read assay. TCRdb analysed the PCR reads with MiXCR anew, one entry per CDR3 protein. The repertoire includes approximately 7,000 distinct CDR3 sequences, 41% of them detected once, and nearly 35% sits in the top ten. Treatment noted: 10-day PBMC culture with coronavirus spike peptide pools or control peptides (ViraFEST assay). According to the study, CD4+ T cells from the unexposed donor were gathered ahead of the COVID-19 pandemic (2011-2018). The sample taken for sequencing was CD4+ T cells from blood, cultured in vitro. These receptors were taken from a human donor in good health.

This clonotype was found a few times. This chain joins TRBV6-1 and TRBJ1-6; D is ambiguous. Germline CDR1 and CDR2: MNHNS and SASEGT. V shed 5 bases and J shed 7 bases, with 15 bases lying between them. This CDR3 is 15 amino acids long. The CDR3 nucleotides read TGTGCCAGCAGTAGAGGGATCAACACCAATTCACCCCTCCACTTT. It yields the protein CASSRGINTNSPLHF.

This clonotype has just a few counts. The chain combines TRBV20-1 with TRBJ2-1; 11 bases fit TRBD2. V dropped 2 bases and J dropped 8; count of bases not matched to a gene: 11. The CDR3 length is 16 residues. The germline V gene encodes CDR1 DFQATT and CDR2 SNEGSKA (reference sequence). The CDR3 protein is CSARITSGGRSYEQFF. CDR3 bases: TGCAGTGCTAGAATTACTAGCGGGGGTCGGAGCTATGAGCAGTTCTTC.

In nucleotides, the CDR3 is TGTGCCAGCAGCTTCATCAGCGGAAATGAGCAGTTCTTC. It codes for CASSFISGNEQFF. The V gene is TRBV7-9, the J gene TRBJ2-1, with D possibly TRBD2 on 5 matching bases. Deletions cut 3 bases from V and 7 bases from J, with 10 bases between. This CDR3 contains 13 residues. The germline V gene encodes CDR1 SEHNR and CDR2 FQNEAQ (reference sequence).

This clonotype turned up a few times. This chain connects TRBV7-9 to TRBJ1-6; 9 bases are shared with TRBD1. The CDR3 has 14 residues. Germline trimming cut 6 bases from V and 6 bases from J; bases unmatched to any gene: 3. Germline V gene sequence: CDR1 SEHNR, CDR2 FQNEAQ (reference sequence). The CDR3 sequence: CASSQDRGNSPLHF. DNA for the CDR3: TGTGCCAGCAGTCAGGACAGGGGTAATTCACCCCTCCACTTT.

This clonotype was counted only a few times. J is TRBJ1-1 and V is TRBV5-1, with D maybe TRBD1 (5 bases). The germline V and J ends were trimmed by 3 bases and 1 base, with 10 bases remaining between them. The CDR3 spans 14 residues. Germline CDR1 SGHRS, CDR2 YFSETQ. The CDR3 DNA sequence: TGCGCCAGCAGCTCGGGACCCGCGAACACTGAAGCTTTCTTT. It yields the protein CASSSGPANTEAFF.